This T cell receptor (beta chain) was sequenced for a study of chemoradiotherapy in HPV16-positive cancers. Study-wide context: A couple of HPV16-positive patients' cells yielded candidate HPV-specific clones and common motifs. Study-wide findings and caveats: Candidate HPV-specific clones and E7-related TCR motifs grew in tumor during treatment. In HPV16-positive patients, HPV-responsive T-cell expansion tracked better recurrence-free survival.

The table came from immunoSEQ multiplex PCR; TCRdb's copy has only in-frame clones and leaves some out. Of roughly 23,000 clones listed, more than 90% are singletons. A note on this clone: Antigen: not known.

The CDR3 has 18 residues. The germline CDR1 and CDR2 sequences are SGHRS and YFSETQ. J was trimmed by 0 bases and V by 3 bases; bases with no gene match: 6. Repertoires were sampled repeatedly during chemoradiotherapy. The clonotype comes from a human donor with HPV-associated anogenital cancer. Sequenced material: blood, taken from a patient who underwent chemoradiotherapy. The chain is built from TRBV5-1 and TRBJ2-6; TRBD2 matches 10 bases. The CDR3 loop reads CASSSGLAVPSGANVLTF. The CDR3 nucleotides are TGCGCCAGCAGCTCCGGACTAGCGGTACCCTCTGGGGCCAACGTCCTGACTTTC.